The source of this TCR beta chain is a study of immune evolution from preneoplasia to lung adenocarcinoma. The study, taken as a whole, reports: Later-stage lesions appeared to have more T cells, more diversity, less clonality.

The CDR3 length is 15 residues. V lost 4 bases and J lost 4; bases outside the gene matches: 7. Germline-derived CDR1 and CDR2 are MGHRA and YSYEKL. In the case of this clone: Its antigen is still unknown.

Between the mid-2010s and the late 2010s, patients underwent resection in Japan or China. Each case's diagnosis was confirmed by two pathologists on H&E. Generated by immunoSEQ multiplex PCR, the TCRdb table keeps only in-frame clones and is missing some. The sample has roughly 4,600 clones, 60% to 85% seen once; the top ten hold 8.2%. This chain connects TRBV4-1 to TRBJ1-5, with 7 bases fitting TRBD1. The receptor comes from a donor at least 70 years old with lung adenocarcinoma. Sequencing was performed on FFPE adjacent normal lung tissue. The CDR3, as DNA: TGCGCCAGCAGCCGATCCTTACAGGGGAATCAGCCCCAGCATTTT. Translation: CASSRSLQGNQPQHF.